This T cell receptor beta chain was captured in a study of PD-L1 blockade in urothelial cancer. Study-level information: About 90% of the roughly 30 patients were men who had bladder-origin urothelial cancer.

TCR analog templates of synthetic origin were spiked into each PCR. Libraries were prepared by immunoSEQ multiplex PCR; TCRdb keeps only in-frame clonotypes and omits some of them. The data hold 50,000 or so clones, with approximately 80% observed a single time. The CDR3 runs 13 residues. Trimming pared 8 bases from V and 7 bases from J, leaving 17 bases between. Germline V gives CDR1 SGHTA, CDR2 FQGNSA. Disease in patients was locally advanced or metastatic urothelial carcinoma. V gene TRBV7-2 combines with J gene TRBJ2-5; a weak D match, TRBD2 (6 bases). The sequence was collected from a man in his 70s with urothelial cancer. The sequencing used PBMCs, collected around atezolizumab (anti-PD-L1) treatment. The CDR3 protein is CASVPRDLGTQYF. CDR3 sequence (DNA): TGTGCCAGCGTCCCCCGGGACTTAGGGACCCAGTACTTC.